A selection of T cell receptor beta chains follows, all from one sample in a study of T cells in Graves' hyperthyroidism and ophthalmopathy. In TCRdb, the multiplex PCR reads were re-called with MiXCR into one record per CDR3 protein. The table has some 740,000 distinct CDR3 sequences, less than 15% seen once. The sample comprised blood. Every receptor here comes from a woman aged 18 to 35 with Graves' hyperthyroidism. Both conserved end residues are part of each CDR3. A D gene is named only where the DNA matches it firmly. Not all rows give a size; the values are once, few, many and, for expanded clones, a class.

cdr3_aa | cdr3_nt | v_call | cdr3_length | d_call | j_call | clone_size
CASSPTGGSNTGELFF | TGTGCCAGCAGCCCAACCGGCGGATCGAACACCGGGGAGCTGTTTTTT | TRBV7-9 | 16 | - | TRBJ2-2 | many
CASSLVVPWGAQYF | TGTGCCAGCAGTTTGGTCGTCCCCTGGGGTGCGCAGTATTTT | TRBV28 | 14 | - | TRBJ2-3 | many
CASSQVAGANVLTF | TGTGCCAGCAGCCAGGTGGCTGGGGCCAACGTCCTGACTTTC | TRBV11-2 | 14 | - | TRBJ2-6 | many
CASRDRAYNGQFF | TGTGCCAGCAGGGACAGGGCTTACAATGGGCAGTTCTTC | TRBV12-3/TRBV12-4 | 13 | TRBD1 | TRBJ2-1 | -
CASRPPDSPLHF | TGTGCCAGCAGGCCACCGGATTCACCCCTCCACTTT | TRBV6-1 | 12 | - | TRBJ1-6 | -
CSASSGTRGNEQFF | TGCAGTGCTTCGTCCGGGACTAGAGGTAATGAGCAGTTCTTC | TRBV20-1 | 14 | TRBD2 | TRBJ2-1 | once
CASSSWGSSYEQYF | TGTGCCAGCAGCTCCTGGGGCAGCTCCTACGAGCAGTACTTC | TRBV7-2 | 14 | - | TRBJ2-7 | once
CSVPWGGSYEQYF | TGCAGTGTCCCATGGGGGGGCTCCTACGAGCAGTACTTC | TRBV20-1 | 13 | TRBD2 | TRBJ2-7 | many
CASSSLLGEQYF | TGTGCCAGCAGCAGCCTTTTGGGCGAGCAGTACTTC | TRBV11-2 | 12 | - | TRBJ2-7 | many
CASRDLQGFNEKLFF | TGCGCCAGCAGGGATCTACAGGGATTTAATGAAAAACTGTTTTTT | TRBV10-2 | 15 | - | TRBJ1-4 | few
CASSYEEQFF | TGTGCCAGCAGCTATGAAGAGCAGTTCTTC | TRBV7-9 | 10 | - | TRBJ2-1 | many
CASSFITGANVLTF | TGTGCCAGCAGTTTTATTACTGGGGCCAACGTCCTGACTTTC | TRBV28 | 14 | - | TRBJ2-6 | few
CASSPSSGSGETQYF | TGTGCCAGCTCACCATCGAGCGGGAGTGGAGAGACCCAGTACTTC | TRBV18 | 15 | TRBD2 | TRBJ2-5 | -
CASSSHRDRGRNQPQHF | TGTGCCAGCAGTTCCCACCGGGACAGGGGGCGCAATCAGCCCCAGCATTTT | TRBV6-2/TRBV6-3 | 17 | TRBD1 | TRBJ1-5 | many
CASSPGLSSGETQYF | TGTGCCAGCAGCCCCGGGTTAAGCTCAGGGGAGACCCAGTACTTC | TRBV7-8 | 15 | - | TRBJ2-5 | few
CASKPPLGRGQETQYF | TGTGCCAGCAAGCCCCCCTTGGGGCGGGGACAAGAGACCCAGTACTTC | TRBV6-2/TRBV6-3 | 16 | - | TRBJ2-5 | few
CAWSPLQGLPNEQFF | TGTGCCTGGAGTCCCCTACAGGGATTGCCCAATGAGCAGTTCTTC | TRBV30 | 15 | - | TRBJ2-1 | many
CASSLGQGKNYGYTF | TGTGCCAGCAGCTTGGGACAGGGGAAGAACTATGGCTACACCTTC | TRBV7-2 | 15 | TRBD1 | TRBJ1-2 | many
CASSLVGGDYNEQFF | TGCGCCAGCAGCTTGGTTGGGGGAGACTACAATGAGCAGTTCTTC | TRBV5-1 | 15 | - | TRBJ2-1 | -
CSAIRLAGVLDTQYF | TGCAGTGCTATAAGACTAGCGGGAGTCCTAGATACGCAGTATTTT | TRBV20-1 | 15 | TRBD2 | TRBJ2-3 | many
CASRTLDTHEQYF | TGTGCCAGCAGGACGCTAGACACCCACGAGCAGTACTTC | TRBV27 | 13 | - | TRBJ2-7 | -
CASSPGRDTIYF | TGTGCCAGCTCACCTGGGAGAGACACCATATATTTT | TRBV18 | 12 | - | TRBJ1-3 | many
CATSSAGTGWANEQFF | TGTGCCACCAGCAGTGCCGGGACAGGGTGGGCCAATGAGCAGTTCTTC | TRBV15 | 16 | TRBD1 | TRBJ2-1 | -
CASSLRTRNEQYF | TGTGCCAGCAGCCTACGGACTAGGAACGAGCAGTACTTC | TRBV11-1 | 13 | TRBD2 | TRBJ2-7 | many
CSVAGSGNTIYF | TGCAGCGTTGCCGGGTCTGGAAACACCATATATTTT | TRBV29-1 | 12 | - | TRBJ1-3 | few
CSARGDASVMEPQHF | TGCAGTGCTAGAGGGGATGCCTCCGTGATGGAGCCCCAGCATTTT | TRBV20-1 | 15 | - | TRBJ1-5 | -
CASGPGRGGTGIGDTQYF | TGTGCTAGTGGCCCCGGGCGGGGTGGGACAGGGATCGGAGATACGCAGTATTTT | TRBV12-5 | 18 | TRBD1 | TRBJ2-3 | -
CASSPTDWSFGWGYTF | TGTGCCAGCAGCCCGACGGACTGGAGCTTTGGGTGGGGCTACACCTTC | TRBV3-1 | 16 | - | TRBJ1-2 | -
CATSRRAYTSYNEQFF | TGTGCCACCTCGCGGAGGGCGTACACCTCCTACAATGAGCAGTTCTTC | TRBV7-2 | 16 | - | TRBJ2-1 | few
CASSRYREGGTGELFF | TGTGCCAGTAGTCGATATCGGGAGGGAGGGACCGGGGAGCTGTTTTTT | TRBV19 | 16 | TRBD2 | TRBJ2-2 | -
CATSEDRTPGDNEQFF | TGTGCCACCAGTGAAGACAGGACCCCCGGGGACAATGAGCAGTTCTTC | TRBV24-1 | 16 | - | TRBJ2-1 | -
CASSYPDRGRTGELFF | TGTGCCAGCAGTTACCCGGACAGGGGGCGGACCGGGGAGCTGTTTTTT | TRBV6-2/TRBV6-3 | 16 | TRBD1 | TRBJ2-2 | many